What follows are 18 T cell receptor beta chains derived from one specimen sequenced in a study of cytomegalovirus exposure and HLA in healthy donors. TCRdb's table, derived via immunoSEQ multiplex PCR, lists solely in-frame clones and lacks some. Altogether tens of thousands of clones are present, approximately 81% being singletons, with the ten largest covering 20% to 25%. What was sequenced was PBMCs. Receptors were obtained from a man younger than 35 in good health and CMV-seropositive.

CDR3: CASSPDRRGDTQYF. For the CDR3, the DNA is TGTGCCAGCTCACCGGATCGGAGAGGAGATACGCAGTATTTT. The rearrangement joins TRBV18 to TRBJ2-3; D call uncertain. V lost 3 bases and J lost 5, with 12 bases in between. This CDR3 is built from 14 residues. Looked up from germline, CDR1 is KGHSH and CDR2 is LQKENI.

V usage is TRBV28 and J usage is TRBJ2-7, with D maybe TRBD1 (5 bases). The germline V and J ends were trimmed by 4 bases and 1 base, with 17 bases remaining between them. The CDR3 covers 16 residues. Germline loops: CDR1 MDHEN, CDR2 SYDVKM. In nucleotides, the CDR3 is TGTGCCAGCAGTTCCCAGGGTTTCCAAGGTTCCTACGAGCAGTACGTC. It specifies CASSSQGFQGSYEQYV.

Only one count was recorded for this clone. The chain combines TRBV6-5 with TRBJ2-2; TRBD2 might be the D (7 bases). This CDR3 has 16 residues. Germline V gene sequence: CDR1 MNHEY, CDR2 SVGAGI. Trimming pared 0 bases from V and 1 base from J, leaving 9 bases between. The chain's CDR3 is CASSYSGGQNTGELFF. In nucleotides, the CDR3 is TGTGCCAGCAGTTACTCGGGGGGGCAGAACACCGGGGAGCTGTTTTTT.

The rearrangement joins TRBV2 to TRBJ2-2; maybe TRBD2 (5 bases). V lost 0 bases, J lost 0 bases, and 11 bases lay in between. Germline loops: CDR1 SNHLY, CDR2 FYNNEI. This CDR3 is built from 17 residues. CDR3 sequence reads: CASSEARAASNTGELFF. In nucleotides, the CDR3 is TGTGCCAGCAGTGAAGCGCGGGCGGCCTCGAACACCGGGGAGCTGTTTTTT.

The V gene is TRBV2, the J gene TRBJ2-2; TRBD1 agrees at 7 bases. Germline V lookup: CDR1 SNHLY, CDR2 FYNNEI. V lost 3 bases, J lost 6 bases, and 7 bases stayed unmatched. There are 15 residues in the CDR3. The CDR3 nucleotides are TGTGCCAGCAGTGAGGACAGGAGGTCGGCCGGGGAGCTGTTTTTT. Its protein product is CASSEDRRSAGELFF.

The chain carries TRBV7-6 and TRBJ2-7; 11 bases line up with TRBD2. J was trimmed by 1 base and V by 0 bases; bases with no gene match: 8. The CDR3 is made up of 18 amino acids. Per germline, CDR1 SGHVS and CDR2 FNYEAQ. The CDR3 reads CASSLASGRGKWSYEQYF. The CDR3 coding sequence is TGTGCCAGCAGCTTAGCTAGCGGGAGGGGCAAGTGGTCCTACGAGCAGTACTTC.

This sequence joins TRBV18 and TRBJ2-1, with 8 bases lining up with TRBD1. Per the germline V gene, CDR1 is KGHSH and CDR2 is LQKENI. The J segment lost 1 base and the V segment lost 3 bases, leaving 2 bases of the junction unmatched. This CDR3 contains 15 residues. CDR3 bases: TGTGCCAGCTCACCGGACAGGGAATCCTACAATGAGCAGTTCTTC. Amino acids: CASSPDRESYNEQFF.

The chain combines TRBV4-2 with TRBJ2-3, with TRBD2 matching over 7 bases. Per the germline V gene, CDR1 is LGHNA and CDR2 is YNFKEQ. CDR3 length: 17 amino acids. J lost 1 base, V lost 1 base, and 8 bases had no gene match. CDR3 protein: CASSQGGGRKGTDTQYF. The CDR3 nucleotides are TGTGCCAGCAGCCAAGGGGGCGGGAGAAAGGGCACAGATACGCAGTATTTT.

This clone was observed once. V gene TRBV9 combines with J gene TRBJ2-3; TRBD1 aligns across 9 bases. V lost 2 bases and J lost 5; bases outside the gene matches: 6. Germline CDR1 is SGDLS and CDR2 is YYNGEE. CDR3 length equals 15 residues. This CDR3 is CASSVGTGPGDTQYF. The CDR3 nucleotides read TGTGCCAGCAGCGTCGGGACAGGGCCCGGAGATACGCAGTATTTT.

This clone was seen a few times. The rearrangement uses TRBV15 and TRBJ1-1; 11 bases are shared with TRBD1. The CDR3 has 14 residues. V dropped 5 bases and J dropped 5; count of bases not matched to a gene: 4. CDR1 is LNHNV and CDR2 is YYDKDF in the germline V gene (reference sequence). The CDR3 region has the DNA TGTGCCACCAGCCTGGGACAGGGGGGGACTGAAGCTTTCTTT. It translates to CATSLGQGGTEAFF.

This chain joins TRBV29-1 and TRBJ1-2; 7 nucleotides agree with TRBD1. CDR1 is SQVTM, CDR2 ANQGSEA, per germline. Trimming took 0 bases from V and 0 from J; bases not matched to a gene: 10. The CDR3 covers 17 residues. The DNA for the CDR3 is TGCAGCGTTGAAGATCTTTTAAGGGGGCGAGCTAACTATGGCTACACCTTC. Encoded protein: CSVEDLLRGRANYGYTF. Together with reference TRBV29-1 and TRBJ1-2, the CDR3 gives the full variable domain: SAVISQKPSRDICQRGTSLTIQCQVDSQVTMMFWYRQQPGQSLTLIATANQGSEATYESGFVIDKFPISRPNLTFSTLTVSNMSPEDSSIYLCSVEDLLRGRANYGYTFGSGTRLTVV.

J is TRBJ1-3 and V is TRBV19; D may be TRBD1 (5 bases). Germline V lookup: CDR1 LNHDA, CDR2 SQIVND (reference sequence). V was pared by 7 bases and J by 0 bases, with 10 bases between. This CDR3 is 14 amino acids long. The CDR3 sequence is CASNRGSSGNTIYF. The DNA for the CDR3 is TGTGCCAGTAATAGGGGAAGCTCTGGAAACACCATATATTTT.

This clone was recorded only once. The chain carries TRBV6-1 and TRBJ2-7, with TRBD1 matching over 9 bases. V shed 7 bases, J shed 0 bases, and the junction held 7 bases outside the gene matches. This CDR3 comprises 15 residues. CDR1 is MNHNS and CDR2 is SASEGT in the germline V gene. The CDR3 spells CASTVGTGFSYEQYF. As DNA, the CDR3 is TGTGCCAGCACTGTTGGGACAGGGTTCTCCTACGAGCAGTACTTC.

The V call is TRBV7-9, the J call TRBJ2-2, with D perhaps matching TRBD1 (6 bases). Trimming removed 3 bases at V and 1 base at J, with 15 bases between. CDR3 size: 17 residues. Germline V gene lookup returns CDR1 SEHNR and CDR2 FQNEAQ (reference sequence). CDR3 sequence reads: CASSFDARGLNTGELFF. The CDR3 DNA reads TGTGCCAGCAGCTTTGACGCCAGGGGCTTGAACACCGGGGAGCTGTTTTTT. Looking up the rest from reference TRBV7-9 and TRBJ2-2 gives the full variable domain: DTGVSQNPRHKITKRGQNVTFRCDPISEHNRLYWYRQTLGQGPEFLTYFQNEAQLEKSRLLSDRFSAERPKGSFSTLEIQRTEQGDSAMYLCASSFDARGLNTGELFFGEGSRLTVL.

The V and J genes are TRBV12-2 and TRBJ2-5; TRBD2 reflects the table's D call only, with no check against the DNA. TRBV12-2 is an annotated pseudogene. The CDR3 totals 11 residues. The CDR3 spells CVVATQETQYF. CDR3 in DNA: TGTGTAGTCGCTACCCAAGAGACCCAGTACTTC.

The chain carries TRBV5-4 and TRBJ2-2, with D possibly matching TRBD1 (6 bases). Germline assignment: CDR1 SGHNT and CDR2 YYREEE (reference sequence). The CDR3 is 15 residues long. V was clipped by 0 bases and J by 4 bases, with 10 bases between them. This CDR3 is CASSLGQDSTGELFF. In nucleotides, the CDR3 is TGTGCCAGCAGCTTGGGACAGGACTCCACCGGGGAGCTGTTTTTT.

The chain combines TRBV27 with TRBJ2-5, with D tentatively TRBD1 (5 bases). This CDR3 has 14 residues. V lost 4 bases and J lost 7, with 16 bases in between. Germline V gene sequence: CDR1 MNHEY, CDR2 SMNVEV (reference sequence). The DNA of the CDR3 is TGTGCCAGCAGTTCCTGGGAAGGGGATAGGACCCAGTACTTC. The encoded protein is CASSSWEGDRTQYF.

The chain carries TRBV7-9 and TRBJ2-1, with D unresolved. The V gene's germline CDR1 is SEHNR and CDR2 FQNEAQ (reference sequence). The CDR3 loop spans 12 amino acids. V shed 5 bases and J shed 5 bases, with 7 bases lying between them. This chain's CDR3 is CASSPRNNEQFF. The CDR3 nucleotides are TGTGCCAGCAGCCCGCGTAACAATGAGCAGTTCTTC.